This is a list of T cell receptor beta chains from one sample in a study of blood T cell repertoires in COVID-19. Clones were sequenced by immunoSEQ multiplex PCR, and TCRdb holds only the in-frame ones, with some missing. Here the sample spans approximately 300,000 clones, roughly 90% being singletons. Sample: peripheral blood. Receptors originate from a woman in her fifties or sixties with active or convalescent COVID-19. Both conserved end residues are trimmed from each CDR3. Each record gives: V gene, clone size, CDR3 protein. Clone size is shown for a subset of rows, as once, few, many or a class of expanded clone.

V: TRBV6-5; size: -; CDR3: ASSFGGVETDTQY
V: TRBV6-2/TRBV6-3; size: -; CDR3: ASSGTGIYEQY
V: TRBV10-2; size: -; CDR3: ASSPSFIRTGAYGYT
V: TRBV7-2; size: -; CDR3: ASSLVWTGVVYEQY
V: TRBV6-5; size: -; CDR3: ASSYLKGLPGNTIY
V: TRBV7-2; size: -; CDR3: ASRLQVPDTQY
V: TRBV5-1; size: -; CDR3: ASSPATGGTGELF
V: TRBV7-6; size: few; CDR3: ASRSTENEQF
V: TRBV19; size: -; CDR3: ASSSSRGRNQPQH
V: TRBV27; size: -; CDR3: ASSSLGQGGAYEQY
V: TRBV27; size: once; CDR3: ASSSIGAEPYGYT
V: TRBV28; size: -; CDR3: ASRLPGQSVGGTEAF
V: TRBV6-1; size: -; CDR3: ASSVEQGAPNQPQH
V: TRBV27; size: -; CDR3: ASSSGNTIY
V: TRBV9; size: -; CDR3: ASSDHWASLGYT
V: TRBV29-1; size: -; CDR3: SAWDRGYSGNTIY
V: TRBV29-1; size: -; CDR3: SVEGAGYTEAF
V: TRBV6-2/TRBV6-3; size: -; CDR3: ASSSTVGYTEAF
V: TRBV12-3/TRBV12-4; size: -; CDR3: ASTTDKNNEQF
V: TRBV7-6; size: once; CDR3: ASSTKPGTRAVTSTDTQY
V: TRBV3-1/TRBV3-2; size: -; CDR3: ASSQRLAGGLDTQY
V: TRBV5-1; size: -; CDR3: ASSGVAGGADTQY
V: TRBV7-2; size: once; CDR3: ASSPRGKAGGHGEQF
V: TRBV19; size: -; CDR3: ASSTGWAGGYT
V: TRBV5-8; size: -; CDR3: ASSSEGLAGGPGEQF
V: TRBV20-1; size: -; CDR3: SALGGETQY
V: TRBV6-1; size: -; CDR3: ASSEVPRRLAANEQF
V: TRBV18; size: -; CDR3: ASSPGQGEF
V: TRBV2; size: few; CDR3: ASSEGVRQGVLKNYGYT
V: TRBV6-1; size: few; CDR3: ASSEGGTLNSPLH
V: TRBV6-6; size: once; CDR3: ASSYGGWADYGYT
V: TRBV4-3; size: -; CDR3: ASSQDAQGIQPQH
V: TRBV3-1/TRBV3-2; size: -; CDR3: ASSQDLNGVTGELF
V: TRBV18; size: -; CDR3: ASSPNGQTEAF
V: TRBV12-5; size: -; CDR3: ASGLGPNGETQY
V: TRBV9; size: -; CDR3: ASSSQGRGNTIY
V: TRBV6-2/TRBV6-3; size: few; CDR3: ASSSEPGQGSYEQY
V: TRBV28; size: few; CDR3: ASSEGTASSPQH
V: TRBV6-5; size: -; CDR3: ASRLAGGREQF
V: TRBV25-1; size: few; CDR3: ASSDPGTSGKNIQY
V: TRBV5-6; size: -; CDR3: ASSQMGLARTSREQF
V: TRBV19; size: -; CDR3: ASTWGQGGSPLH
V: TRBV30; size: -; CDR3: AWSAGQGGTEAF
V: TRBV4-3; size: -; CDR3: ASSLGLQGGSDTQY
V: TRBV7-3; size: -; CDR3: ASSQGLAGGLGTQY
V: TRBV11-2; size: -; CDR3: ASSYGQSEGNTIY
V: TRBV6-2/TRBV6-3; size: -; CDR3: ASSFAGGTEAF
V: TRBV5-1; size: -; CDR3: ASSLARQDYGYT
V: TRBV7-8; size: -; CDR3: ASSLGGMDYNEQF